This TCR beta chain appears in the sequencing data of a study of blood T cell repertoires in COVID-19. Study summary: The United States, Italy and Spain were the sources of the acute and convalescent COVID-19 samples. In each case, the material was cDNA or gDNA derived from T cells, B-cell-depleted T cells, or PBMCs.

The authors' processing: Estimation of nucleated cell counts relied on the amplification of reference gene primers. Repertoires were generated with immunoSEQ multiplex PCR, while TCRdb's copy carries only in-frame clones and drops some. The V and J calls and clone size are taken from that table; D and trimming were inferred from the DNA. This table has about 150,000 clones, around 82% appearing once. Germline assignment: CDR1 SEHNR and CDR2 FQNEAQ (reference sequence). Trimming took 1 base from V and 1 from J, leaving 9 bases between them. The CDR3 consists of 15 residues. The sample taken for sequencing was peripheral blood. The chain is built from TRBV7-9 and TRBJ2-3; tentatively, D is TRBD1 (6 bases). The sequence derives from a man between 60 and 70 years old with acute or convalescent COVID-19. This CDR3 reads CASSLGGHGTDTQYF. DNA of the CDR3: TGTGCCAGCAGCTTAGGGGGGCATGGCACAGATACGCAGTATTTT.